This TCR beta chain was identified in a study of tissue T cells after allogeneic stem cell transplantation. In germline, CDR1 is GKSSPN, CDR2 SITVG. V was shortened by 0 bases and J by 2 bases, with 9 bases between the two germline ends. CDR3 size: 14 residues. Produced via immunoSEQ multiplex PCR; TCRdb's table is partial and in-frame only. The sample has about 22,000 clones; 55% to 75% are singletons. On this clone itself: The antigen remains undetermined. Genes and germline come from the mouse. The CDR3 goes on 1 residue after the read ends, and that part is filled in from the germline J gene.

Study results and limitations: Motif-based clustering found tissue-specific repertoire signatures shared across patients, though few clones were shared. Blood and spleen captured only part of the tissue TCR repertoire. Which tissue TCRs were alloreactive or antigen-specific was not determined. Some clones might be persisting host cells. Anatomically similar tissues had similar TCR repertoires within each patient.

The sample comprised spleen. The chain recombines TRBV31 with TRBJ2-3, with D perhaps assigned TRBD1 or TRBD2 (5 bases each). This TCR derives from a female BALB/c mouse in good health. For the strain, the MHC haplotype given is H2-d. The sequenced CDR3 bases are TGTGCCTGGAGTCTAGAGGGGACTGCAGAAACGCTGTAT. Encoded protein: CAWSLEGTAETLY. The CDR3 in its entirety is CAWSLEGTAETLYF.